This TCR beta chain was identified in a study of cytomegalovirus exposure and HLA in healthy donors. General study points: In a later analysis, DRB1 alleles had the most associated TCRs; HLA-C alleles the fewest.

PCR employed 60 Vbeta and 13 Jbeta primers. The table came from immunoSEQ multiplex PCR; TCRdb's copy has only in-frame clones and leaves some out. The table has under 200,000 clones, roughly four fifths seen once. Germline CDR1 SQVTM, CDR2 ANQGSEA. The length of the CDR3 is 17 residues. Deletions cut 4 bases from V and 0 bases from J, with 19 bases between. On this clone itself: Antigen specificity is unknown.

V gene TRBV29-1 combines with J gene TRBJ1-5, with D maybe TRBD1 (6 bases). The TCR was taken from a girl aged 2-9 years in good health and CMV-seropositive. The material sequenced was PBMCs. CDR3 amino acids: CSVVSGESEYSNQPQHF. The CDR3 nucleotides are TGCAGCGTTGTTTCAGGGGAATCTGAGTATAGCAATCAGCCCCAGCATTTT.